This TCR beta chain was profiled in a study of beta chain features in type 1 diabetes. Study observations and caveats: Shorter TCRB CDR3s, moderately but significantly so, were found in Type 1 diabetes patients in all four CD4+ subsets. These data did not resolve whether HLA type affects TCRB rearrangement. Reduced insertions and increased deletions marked VDJ junctions in type 1 diabetes patients.

cDNA synthesis used the whole RNA isolate, giving expressed TCRB sequences. Naive, central memory and regulatory T cell samples averaged roughly 3.7 million immunoSEQ reads each. Measured with immunoSEQ multiplex PCR; TCRdb has only the in-frame clones, and not every one. The table has 130,000 or so clones, 17% seen once. Germline CDR1 is SQVTM and CDR2 is ANQGSEA. V dropped 4 bases and J dropped 2 bases, with 14 bases sitting between them. The CDR3 consists of 14 residues. Regarding this clone: What it recognizes is unknown.

The sample taken for sequencing was central memory CD4+ T cells from blood. The chain links TRBV29-1 to TRBJ1-2, with a possible D match to TRBD1 (6 bases). This receptor was taken from a man aged 18 to 29 with type 1 diabetes. As DNA, the CDR3 is TGCAGCGTTGTTGGGGGGGCCAAAAACTATGGCTACACCTTC. Translated: CSVVGGAKNYGYTF.